The source of this T cell receptor (beta chain) is a study of shared clonotypes between healthy human individuals. As for the study in general: Researchers assigned three CD4 naive, three CD4 memory, two CD8 naive and one CD8 memory plate to each donor.

Sorted-subset replicate PCRs used approximately 180 ng of genomic DNA. This amount corresponded to 30,000 to 35,000 T cell genomes. TCRdb keeps only in-frame clones here, not all; method: immunoSEQ multiplex PCR. The table records about 1 million clones, 70% to 80% of them present only once. Study findings and constraints: When compared with the clonotypes that were shared by all four sorted-subset donors, the non-shared clonotypes turned out to have lower generation probabilities.

CDR3 length: 16 amino acids. Unmatched junction bases numbered 4, after V lost 4 bases and J lost 0 bases. Germline assignment: CDR1 SGHNT and CDR2 YYREEE (reference sequence). Regarding this clone: The antigen is unknown.

This chain links TRBV5-4 with TRBJ2-3; 11 bases line up with TRBD2. The sequencing sample was made of memory CD4+ T cells sorted from blood. This sample's subset: CD45RA-negative fraction. The clonotype was recovered from a man aged 18 to 30 in good health. CDR3 in amino acids: CASSRTSGYSTDTQYF. DNA of the CDR3: TGTGCCAGCAGCCGGACTAGCGGGTACAGCACAGATACGCAGTATTTT.